Presented here are 11 T cell receptor beta chains from one specimen sequenced in a study of CD8 T cells in ankylosing spondylitis. TCRdb re-called the 5' RACE reads through MiXCR, storing one row per CDR3 protein. The data hold some 400,000 distinct CDR3 sequences, with 20% to 25% observed a single time. The antigens these receptors bind are not known. General study findings and limits: Blood of patients with ankylosing spondylitis appeared to be characterized by a TCR beta motif of several highly homologous variants.

Sample: blood, either unsorted or a sorted T cell fraction (not recorded which). The receptors derive from a male donor with ankylosing spondylitis.

Written as DNA, the CDR3 is TGCGCCAGCAGCTTGACTCAGATGGGGAAGCAGTACTTC. Amino acid sequence: CASSLTQMGKQYF. The J gene is TRBJ2-7, the V gene TRBV5-1; D remains ambiguous. V was pared by 1 base and J by 8 bases, with 13 bases between. The length of the CDR3 is 13 residues. Germline V gives CDR1 SGHRS, CDR2 YFSETQ.

The V call is TRBV5-1, the J call TRBJ2-3, with unresolved D. CDR3 length equals 13 residues. Trimming removed 4 bases at V and 6 bases at J, with 12 bases between. CDR1 and CDR2 from the germline V gene are SGHRS and YFSETQ. This chain's CDR3 is CASSPKLGDTQYF. In nucleotides, the CDR3 is TGCGCCAGCAGCCCGAAGCTGGGGGATACGCAGTATTTT.

In this sample, this clonotype turned up a few times. V is TRBV15 and J is TRBJ1-5; 7 nucleotides match TRBD1. The germline V gene has CDR1 LNHNV and CDR2 YYDKDF (reference sequence). V was pared by 1 base and J by 7 bases, with 4 bases of the junction left unmatched. The CDR3 is made up of 14 amino acids. The CDR3 spells CATSRGAGGQPQHF. The CDR3 nucleotides read TGTGCCACCAGCAGAGGGGCAGGGGGGCAGCCCCAGCATTTT.

The chain has TRBV5-6 and TRBJ2-2; tentative D call: TRBD2 (6 bases). The V end was cut by 3 bases, the J end by 8 bases, with 23 bases between. Germline lookup yields CDR1 SGHDT and CDR2 YYEEEE. The CDR3 spans 17 residues. The CDR3 reads CASSSFLAPDMLGELFF. The CDR3 nucleotides read TGTGCCAGCAGCTCGTTCCTAGCGCCCGACATGTTGGGGGAGCTGTTTTTT.

This clonotype occurred a few times. This chain connects TRBV20-1 to TRBJ2-7, with 13 bases matching TRBD2. CDR1 and CDR2 from the germline V gene are DFQATT and SNEGSKA (reference sequence). This CDR3 is built from 13 residues. Trimming cost V 7 bases and J 1 base; bases outside gene matches: 1. Written as DNA, the CDR3 is TGCAGTGAACTAGCGGGAGGGTCCTACGAGCAGTACTTC. The encoded protein is CSELAGGSYEQYF.

The V gene is TRBV7-2, the J gene TRBJ1-3, with D hard to call. With 1 base removed from V and 2 bases from J, the gap between germline ends came to 9 bases. CDR3 length: 15 amino acids. CDR1 and CDR2 from the germline V gene are SGHTA and FQGNSA. The CDR3 sequence: CASSLVEGAGNTIYF. The DNA for the CDR3 is TGTGCCAGCAGCTTAGTTGAGGGTGCTGGAAACACCATATATTTT.

This clonotype was recorded a few times. The chain carries TRBV3-1 and TRBJ2-2; 7 bases map to TRBD2. This CDR3 region has 15 residues. Losses at the gene ends were 4 bases for V and 5 bases for J; bases not matched to a gene: 7. Germline V gene data show CDR1 as LGHDT and CDR2 as YNNKEL (reference sequence). CDR3 DNA sequence: TGTGCCAGCAGCCGGCGGGAGAGAGGTACCGGGGAGCTGTTTTTT. This translates into CASSRRERGTGELFF.

V usage is TRBV20-1 and J usage is TRBJ2-2; D is tentatively TRBD1 or TRBD2 (6 bases each). V shed 6 bases and J shed 4 bases, with 18 bases lying between them. The CDR3 has 15 amino acids. CDR1 is DFQATT and CDR2 is SNEGSKA in the germline V gene (reference sequence). The CDR3 DNA sequence: TGCAGTGCCCCGAAGGGGGGAGGACTCACCGGGGAGCTGTTTTTT. Its translation: CSAPKGGGLTGELFF.

The rearrangement joins TRBV5-1 to TRBJ1-6; 9 bases fit TRBD1. V was pared by 0 bases and J by 0 bases, with 7 bases of the junction left unmatched. The CDR3 length is 19 residues. CDR1 SGHRS and CDR2 YFSETQ come from the germline V gene. In DNA form, the CDR3 reads TGCGCCAGCAGCTTGGCCCCCGGGACAGGGAGCTCCTATAATTCACCCCTCCACTTT. Residues: CASSLAPGTGSSYNSPLHF.

This clonotype was seen repeatedly, ten times or more. This chain links TRBV6-5 with TRBJ2-3; 7 bases fit TRBD2. Trimming cost V 0 bases and J 1 base; bases outside gene matches: 10. The CDR3 is made up of 18 amino acids. CDR1 and CDR2 (germline): MNHEY, SVGAGI. Written as DNA, the CDR3 is TGTGCCAGCAGTTACTCGACTGGTCCGGGGGGAGGCACAGATACGCAGTATTTT. Amino acids: CASSYSTGPGGGTDTQYF.

In its sample, this clonotype was seen many times. This chain joins TRBV20-1 and TRBJ2-7; maybe TRBD2 (5 bases). The V and J ends lost 6 bases and 1 base respectively, with 16 bases between them. The V gene's germline CDR1 is DFQATT and CDR2 SNEGSKA (reference sequence). The CDR3 is 14 residues long. CDR3 sequence reads: CSARRGGNSYEQYF. In DNA form, the CDR3 reads TGCAGTGCCCGCCGGGGTGGAAATTCCTACGAGCAGTACTTC.